These 24 T cell receptor beta chains were sequenced from one sample in a study of T-cell memory formation after mild COVID-19. TCRdb independently ran MiXCR on the 5' RACE reads; one entry per CDR3 protein. The table includes around 340,000 distinct CDR3 sequences, around 14% detected once. Sequencing was carried out using PBMCs or a T cell subset sorted from them (not recorded which). These TCRs come from a man younger than 35 who had mild COVID-19 (a few samples of this study predate the infection). Cell type and time point are not known.

This clonotype was picked up a small number of times. V is TRBV11-3 and J is TRBJ2-2; D is perhaps TRBD2 (5 bases). Germline assignment: CDR1 SGHNT and CDR2 YENEEA. V lost 5 bases to trimming and J lost 2 bases, with 12 bases between them. The CDR3 contains 15 residues. DNA of the CDR3: TGTGCCAGCAGCCCCTCGCTAGCCAACACCGGGGAGCTGTTTTTT. It codes for CASSPSLANTGELFF. Full variable domain (remainder filled in from reference TRBV11-3 and TRBJ2-2): EAGVVQSPRYKIIEKKQPVAFWCNPISGHNTLYWYLQNLGQGPELLIRYENEEAVDDSQLPKDRFSAERLKGVDSTLKIQPAELGDSAVYLCASSPSLANTGELFFGEGSRLTVL.

V and J are TRBV6-2 or TRBV6-3 and TRBJ2-7; 11 bases agree with TRBD2. Germline lookup yields CDR1 MNHEY and CDR2 SVGEGT. The CDR3 is 13 amino acids. The junction had 4 bases not matched to a gene; V was cut back by 6 bases and J by 6 bases. The CDR3 DNA reads as TGTGCCAGCAGGGGGACTAGCGGTCTCGAGCAGTACTTC. The encoded protein is CASRGTSGLEQYF.

The chain links TRBV19 to TRBJ1-1; D is perhaps TRBD1 (5 bases). Deletions cut 3 bases from V and 1 base from J, with 12 bases between. CDR3 length: 15 residues. Germline V lookup: CDR1 LNHDA, CDR2 SQIVND (reference sequence). Here the CDR3 DNA reads TGTGCCAGTAGTATTAGGGGCGAACCGAACACTGAAGCTTTCTTT. It specifies CASSIRGEPNTEAFF.

This clonotype turned up a few times. The chain combines TRBV9 with TRBJ2-7, with D possibly being TRBD2 (5 bases). With 4 bases removed from V and 7 bases from J, the gap between germline ends came to 15 bases. Germline CDR1 is SGDLS and CDR2 is YYNGEE. CDR3 length: 13 amino acids. The CDR3 DNA follows: TGTGCCAGCAGCTTAACCGGGGTGGGGGAGCAGTACTTC. This encodes CASSLTGVGEQYF. Variable domain in full (rest from reference TRBV9 and TRBJ2-7): DSGVTQTPKHLITATGQRVTLRCSPRSGDLSVYWYQQSLDQGLQFLIQYYNGEERAKGNILERFSAQQFPDLHSELNLSSLELGDSALYFCASSLTGVGEQYFGPGTRLTVT.

This clonotype appeared many times. This chain uses TRBV4-3 with TRBJ2-3; D tentatively reads TRBD1 or TRBD2 (5 bases each). The CDR3 contains 14 residues. Trimming cost V 0 bases and J 5 bases, with 9 bases left between them. Looked up from germline, CDR1 is LGHNA and CDR2 is YSLEER. The CDR3 region is CASSQDRDGDTQYF. DNA of the CDR3: TGCGCCAGCAGCCAAGATAGGGACGGAGATACGCAGTATTTT.

The rearrangement links TRBV4-3 to TRBJ2-3; no clear D gene. The CDR3 contains 14 residues. The V end lost 1 base, the J end lost 9 bases, and 14 bases lay between the germline ends. Germline V gene data show CDR1 as LGHNA and CDR2 as YSLEER. Here the CDR3 reads CASSQVQRVGTQYF. CDR3 nucleotide sequence: TGCGCCAGCAGCCAAGTTCAAAGGGTTGGGACGCAGTATTTT.

This clonotype was counted a few times. This sequence joins TRBV5-1 and TRBJ1-5; possibly TRBD1 for D (5 bases). The V gene lost 2 bases and the J gene lost 4 bases, with 13 bases spanning the gap. CDR3 length: 15 amino acids. Looked up from germline, CDR1 is SGHRS and CDR2 is YFSETQ. The CDR3 is CASSLVRASNQPQHF. In nucleotides, the CDR3 is TGCGCCAGCAGCTTAGTCAGGGCGTCTAATCAGCCCCAGCATTTT.

This clonotype showed up just a few times. The rearrangement joins TRBV6-6 to TRBJ1-5; D may be TRBD1 (5 bases). Germline CDR1 MNHNY, CDR2 SVGAGI (reference sequence). V lost 6 bases to trimming and J lost 7 bases, with 13 bases between them. The CDR3 spans 13 residues. CDR3 sequence: CASRDSGGQPQHF. CDR3 nucleotides: TGTGCCAGCAGAGACAGTGGTGGACAGCCCCAGCATTTT.

This clonotype was observed a few times. The gene calls are TRBV6-2 or TRBV6-3 and TRBJ2-5; the D gene could be TRBD1 or TRBD2 (8 bases each). Looked up from germline, CDR1 is MNHEY and CDR2 is SVGEGT. The CDR3 is 15 amino acids. Trimming shortened V by 7 bases and J by 7 bases, and 22 bases separated the two germline ends. CDR3 sequence (DNA): TGTGCCAGCACGGGAGGGACAGGTCTACAGCGGACCCAGTACTTC. It translates to CASTGGTGLQRTQYF.

This clonotype came up many times. V gene TRBV7-2 combines with J gene TRBJ2-3; no clear D gene. This CDR3 has 12 residues. V lost 6 bases and J 3 bases, leaving 7 bases between the germline ends. CDR1 is SGHTA and CDR2 is FQGNSA in the germline V gene. CDR3 bases: TGTGCCAGCAGTTCTTATACAGATACGCAGTATTTT. Translating gives CASSSYTDTQYF.

Turning to this clonotype: The junction shows a germline mismatch at one end, possibly a read error. The chain recombines TRBV24-1 with TRBJ1-2; tentative D call: TRBD1 (6 bases). Germline values: CDR1 KGHDR, CDR2 SFDVKD. The CDR3 runs 15 residues. The CDR3 coding sequence is TGTGCCACCAGTGATCCTTCCAGGGGTAGCTATGACTACACCTTC. Translation gives CATSDPSRGSYDYTF.

V usage is TRBV6-2 or TRBV6-3 and J usage is TRBJ2-4, with 13 bases matching TRBD2. CDR1 and CDR2 (germline): MNHEY, SVGEGT. The CDR3 contains 15 residues. With 6 bases clipped from V and 12 bases from J, the junction kept 11 bases outside the gene matches. CDR3 in DNA: TGTGCCAGCAGCCCTACTAGCGGGGGGGCCTTGACTCAGTACTTC. It translates to CASSPTSGGALTQYF.

This chain uses TRBV5-1 with TRBJ2-5, with a possible D match to TRBD1 (6 bases). Trimming took off 3 bases at V and 2 bases at J, with 11 bases between the two ends. From germline, CDR1 is SGHRS and CDR2 YFSETQ. This CDR3 region has 14 residues. CDR3 in amino acids: CASSYGTRQETQYF. In DNA, the CDR3 is TGCGCCAGCAGCTACGGGACACGTCAAGAGACCCAGTACTTC.

Ten or more counts support this clonotype. The CDR3 spells CASSQEFVRALNTGELFF. The DNA for the CDR3 is TGCGCCAGCAGCCAAGAATTCGTAAGGGCCTTGAACACCGGGGAGCTGTTTTTT. This chain links TRBV4-3 with TRBJ2-2; D unclear. The V and J ends lost 0 bases and 1 base respectively, with 15 bases between them. The germline CDR1 and CDR2 sequences are LGHNA and YSLEER. This CDR3 region has 18 residues.

The table lists this clonotype with a count of one. The rearrangement joins TRBV7-9 to TRBJ2-3; 12 bases are a match to TRBD2. Germline loops: CDR1 SEHNR, CDR2 FQNEAQ (reference sequence). The CDR3 sequence is 14 residues long. The trim removed 8 bases at V and 0 bases at J, leaving 0 bases unmatched. CDR3 residues: CASLAGGSTDTQYF. DNA of the CDR3: TGTGCCAGCCTAGCGGGGGGGAGCACAGATACGCAGTATTTT.

This clonotype was observed a handful of times. The chain carries TRBV7-3 and TRBJ2-7; 7 bases line up with TRBD2. The CDR3 has 14 residues. CDR1 is SGHTA and CDR2 is FQGTGA in the germline V gene. The ends lost 1 base at V and 5 bases at J; junction bases unmatched: 5. This chain's CDR3 is CASSLNTSAHEQYV. CDR3 in DNA: TGTGCCAGCAGCTTAAATACTAGCGCCCACGAGCAGTACGTC.

This chain joins TRBV7-3 and TRBJ2-2, with TRBD1 matching over 7 bases. With 5 bases clipped from V and 5 bases from J, the junction kept 5 bases outside the gene matches. Germline lookup yields CDR1 SGHTA and CDR2 FQGTGA. The CDR3 runs 14 residues. The CDR3 region has the DNA TGTGCCAGCAGCCCTATGACAGGGACCGGGGAGCTGTTTTTT. Translating it yields CASSPMTGTGELFF. Full variable domain (remainder filled in from reference TRBV7-3 and TRBJ2-2): GAGVSQTPSNKVTEKGKYVELRCDPISGHTALYWYRQSLGQGPEFLIYFQGTGAADDSGLPNDRFFAVRPEGSVSTLKIQRTERGDSAVYLCASSPMTGTGELFFGEGSRLTVL.

This clonotype appeared a few times. The chain is built from TRBV12-3 or TRBV12-4 and TRBJ2-5; the D gene could be TRBD1 or TRBD2 (5 bases each). This CDR3 region has 13 residues. Trimming removed 2 bases at V and 5 bases at J, with 9 bases between. The CDR3 DNA follows: TGTGCCAGCAGTTTAAATGGGGGTGAGACCCAGTACTTC. Amino acids: CASSLNGGETQYF.

This chain links TRBV4-2 with TRBJ2-1; 14 nucleotides match TRBD2. Per germline, CDR1 LGHNA and CDR2 YNFKEQ. V shed 4 bases, J shed 9 bases, and the junction held 5 bases outside the gene matches. The CDR3 spans 15 residues. The CDR3 nucleotides are TGTGCCAGCAGCCCCCGACTAGCGGGGGGGCGTGAGCAGTTCTTC. Translated: CASSPRLAGGREQFF.

This chain uses TRBV5-6 with TRBJ2-4; tentative D call: TRBD2 (6 bases). The germline V gene has CDR1 SGHDT and CDR2 YYEEEE. CDR3 length equals 11 residues. Deletions cut 4 bases from V and 14 bases from J, with 13 bases between. The CDR3 protein is CASSQGLSEYF. The CDR3 coding sequence is TGTGCCAGCAGCCAGGGACTTTCTGAGTACTTC.

At least ten counts were recorded for this clonotype. The rearrangement uses TRBV4-3 and TRBJ1-2; TRBD1 matches 7 bases. Germline CDR1 LGHNA, CDR2 YSLEER. V dropped 4 bases and J dropped 4; count of bases not matched to a gene: 6. The CDR3 runs 14 residues. CDR3 in DNA: TGCGCCAGCAGCCGAGACAGGGATTTCTATGGCTACACCTTC. Translation: CASSRDRDFYGYTF.

This clonotype has a handful of counts. In nucleotides, the CDR3 is TGTGCCAGCAGCCGCCAGGGGGGGCTAGCGGGGAACTACAATGAGCAGTTCTTC. It yields the protein CASSRQGGLAGNYNEQFF. The chain links TRBV7-3 to TRBJ2-1; 9 bases are shared with TRBD2. The CDR3 runs to 18 residues. The germline V gene has CDR1 SGHTA and CDR2 FQGTGA. V was pared by 5 bases and J by 3 bases, with 14 bases of the junction left unmatched.

This clonotype showed up many times. The chain carries TRBV9 and TRBJ2-1; TRBD1 matches 9 bases. CDR1 is SGDLS and CDR2 is YYNGEE in the germline V gene. V shed 0 bases, J shed 8 bases, and the junction held 9 bases outside the gene matches. The CDR3 runs to 16 residues. In DNA form, the CDR3 reads TGTGCCAGCAGCGTAGCTTCGGGGACAGGGTTCTATGAGCAGTTCTTC. Translation gives CASSVASGTGFYEQFF.

This clonotype was seen a handful of times. The chain has TRBV7-8 and TRBJ2-7; 7 bases map to TRBD2. The CDR3 extends over 13 amino acids. Germline V gene lookup returns CDR1 SGHVS and CDR2 FQNEAQ. Losses at the gene ends were 5 bases for V and 4 bases for J; bases not matched to a gene: 5. CDR3 sequence (DNA): TGTGCCAGCAGCGGGGGGGTCCTATACGAGCAGTACTTC. Its translation is CASSGGVLYEQYF.